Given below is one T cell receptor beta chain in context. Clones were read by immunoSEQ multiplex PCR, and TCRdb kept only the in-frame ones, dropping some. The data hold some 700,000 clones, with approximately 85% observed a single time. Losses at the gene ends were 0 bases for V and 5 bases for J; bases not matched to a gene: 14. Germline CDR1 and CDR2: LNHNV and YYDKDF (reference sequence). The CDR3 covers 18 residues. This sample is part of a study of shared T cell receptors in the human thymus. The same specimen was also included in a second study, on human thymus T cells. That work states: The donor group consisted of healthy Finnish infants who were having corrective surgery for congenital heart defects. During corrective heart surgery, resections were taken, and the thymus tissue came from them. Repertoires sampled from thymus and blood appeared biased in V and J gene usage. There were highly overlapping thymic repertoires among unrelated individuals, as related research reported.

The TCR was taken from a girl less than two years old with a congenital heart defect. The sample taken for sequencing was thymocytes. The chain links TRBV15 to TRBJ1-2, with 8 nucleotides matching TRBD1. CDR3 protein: CATSRESVRQGRGYGYTF. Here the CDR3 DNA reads TGTGCCACCAGCAGAGAATCGGTTAGACAGGGGCGGGGATATGGCTACACCTTC.